Following are 27 T cell receptor beta chains from one sample sequenced in a study of beta chain features in type 1 diabetes. Broader study findings: Shorter TCRB CDR3s, moderately but significantly so, were found in Type 1 diabetes patients in all four CD4+ subsets.

No antigen has been identified for these receptors. Reverse transcription of all isolated RNA meant that expressed TCRB transcripts were sequenced. Assay: immunoSEQ multiplex PCR; the TCRdb copy retains only in-frame clones and omits some. The table records roughly 730,000 clones, under 15% of them present only once. What was sequenced was naive CD4+ T cells from blood. The receptors stem from a man younger than 30 with type 1 diabetes.

This clone came up a few times. The chain couples TRBV29-1 to TRBJ1-1, with D tentatively TRBD1 (6 bases). The germline gives CDR1 SQVTM, CDR2 ANQGSEA. The CDR3 runs to 12 residues. V was clipped by 4 bases and J by 5 bases, with 11 bases between them. CDR3 bases: TGCAGCGTTGGAGGGGGTATGACTGAAGCTTTCTTT. Residues: CSVGGGMTEAFF.

In this sample, this clone turned up many times. The rearrangement uses TRBV2 and TRBJ1-1, with D unclear. This CDR3 is built from 11 residues. The germline CDR1 and CDR2 sequences are SNHLY and FYNNEI. The V and J ends lost 6 bases and 1 base respectively, with 3 bases between them. The CDR3 reads CASRGNTEAFF. DNA of the CDR3: TGTGCCAGCAGGGGGAACACTGAAGCTTTCTTT.

The chain uses TRBV29-1 and TRBJ1-1; no firm D call. Between the trimmed V and J ends, which lost 8 bases and 5 bases, there was a span of 15 bases. The CDR3 is 12 residues long. From germline, CDR1 is SQVTM and CDR2 ANQGSEA. The CDR3 DNA reads as TGCAGCCATACCAAGCCAGCAACTGAAGCTTTCTTT. Protein product: CSHTKPATEAFF.

The gene calls are TRBV15 and TRBJ2-2, with D possibly matching TRBD1 (6 bases). Germline CDR1 is LNHNV and CDR2 is YYDKDF (reference sequence). V was trimmed by 2 bases and J by 4 bases, leaving 11 bases between them. The CDR3 covers 15 residues. This CDR3 reads CATSRRQGSTGELFF. In DNA form, the CDR3 reads TGTGCCACCAGCAGAAGGCAGGGGTCCACCGGGGAGCTGTTTTTT.

CDR3 in DNA: TGCAGCGTTCGGACAGTCTTCGAGCAGTACTTC. Protein sequence: CSVRTVFEQYF. The rearrangement links TRBV29-1 to TRBJ2-7; weak D call: TRBD1 (6 bases). The V end lost 5 bases, the J end lost 6 bases, and 11 bases lay between the germline ends. In germline, CDR1 is SQVTM, CDR2 ANQGSEA. The CDR3 is 11 residues long.

This clone was counted only a few times. Other DNA sequences of this sample code for an identical CDR3. V usage is TRBV7-2 and J usage is TRBJ2-2, with TRBD1 identical over 7 bases. The CDR3 is 14 amino acids. Germline-derived CDR1 and CDR2 are SGHTA and FQGNSA. Unmatched junction bases numbered 2, after V lost 1 base and J lost 6 bases. The CDR3 sequence is CASSLVTGSGELFF. CDR3 nucleotide sequence: TGTGCCAGCAGCTTAGTGACAGGGTCCGGGGAGCTGTTTTTT.

The rearrangement links TRBV5-1 to TRBJ1-1, with 7 positions matching TRBD1. The CDR3 runs to 17 residues. Germline loops: CDR1 SGHRS, CDR2 YFSETQ. V lost 4 bases and J lost 2; bases outside the gene matches: 14. CDR3 sequence (DNA): TGCGCCAGCAGCCCACGAGGGACAGACTCGATAAACACTGAAGCTTTCTTT. Protein: CASSPRGTDSINTEAFF.

The chain uses TRBV4-2 and TRBJ2-2; D is uncertain. The germline V gene has CDR1 LGHNA and CDR2 YNFKEQ. The germline V and J ends were trimmed by 4 bases and 3 bases, with 9 bases remaining between them. The CDR3 runs to 14 residues. The CDR3 protein is CASSPRGDTGELFF. The CDR3 coding sequence is TGTGCCAGCAGCCCCCGTGGGGACACCGGGGAGCTGTTTTTT.

This clone turned up a few times. DNA of the CDR3: TGTGCCAGCAGTCCCCGGACAGGGAGAACTGAAGCTTTCTTT. Its protein product is CASSPRTGRTEAFF. This chain joins TRBV2 and TRBJ1-1; 8 bases are a match to TRBD1. Germline values: CDR1 SNHLY, CDR2 FYNNEI. The CDR3 has 14 amino acids. V lost 5 bases, J lost 5 bases, and 7 bases stayed unmatched.

This clone was counted a few times. The rearrangement uses TRBV9 and TRBJ2-3, with 11 nucleotides matching TRBD2. After removal of 4 bases from V and 4 bases from J, the junction contained 2 bases not matched to a gene. This CDR3 spans 14 amino acids. The germline V gene encodes CDR1 SGDLS and CDR2 YYNGEE. In DNA form, the CDR3 reads TGTGCCAGCAGCTTTAGCGGGGGGGCAGATACGCAGTATTTT. It codes for CASSFSGGADTQYF.

This clone was observed at least ten times. The chain is built from TRBV7-9 and TRBJ2-6; D unresolved. CDR3 length: 13 residues. From germline, CDR1 is SEHNR and CDR2 FQNEAQ (reference sequence). V was trimmed by 7 bases and J by 2 bases, leaving 6 bases between them. CDR3 nucleotide sequence: TGTGCCAGCATCCCCCCTGGGGCCAACGTCCTGACTTTC. Translating gives CASIPPGANVLTF.

This clone was detected once. The chain employs TRBV5-1 and TRBJ1-4; possible D gene TRBD1, 5 bases. This CDR3 region has 16 residues. The V gene lost 2 bases and the J gene lost 0 bases, with 11 bases spanning the gap. Germline loops: CDR1 SGHRS, CDR2 YFSETQ. The CDR3 DNA reads as TGCGCCAGCAGCTTCGAAGGGGAGGCAACTAATGAAAAACTGTTTTTT. It encodes CASSFEGEATNEKLFF.

This clone was recorded a few times. The V call is TRBV30, the J call TRBJ2-3, with a tentative D call TRBD2 (7 bases). Trimming shortened V by 2 bases and J by 4 bases, and 16 bases separated the two germline ends. This CDR3 has 15 residues. The V gene's germline CDR1 is GTSNPN and CDR2 SVGIG (reference sequence). Here the CDR3 reads CAWSSAAGGPDTQYF. The CDR3, as DNA: TGTGCCTGGAGTTCAGCAGCCGGGGGGCCAGATACGCAGTATTTT.

The table lists this clone with a few counts. V and J are TRBV6-4 and TRBJ1-2; 8 positions match TRBD1. Germline loops: CDR1 MRHNA, CDR2 SNTAGT. This CDR3 contains 15 residues. V shed 2 bases and J 6 bases; nucleotides not matched to a gene: 8. The CDR3 DNA reads TGTGCCAGCAGTGACCAGACGACAGGGGTGGATGGCTACACCTTC. Its translation is CASSDQTTGVDGYTF.

This clone was seen a handful of times. CDR3 coding DNA: TGCGCCAGCAGCCCGAACACCGGGAACACTGAAGCTTTCTTT. This codes for CASSPNTGNTEAFF. The chain employs TRBV5-1 and TRBJ1-1; D is undetermined. Deletions cut 4 bases from V and 1 base from J, with 11 bases between. The CDR3 has 14 amino acids. Germline CDR1 is SGHRS and CDR2 is YFSETQ.

The chain has TRBV2 and TRBJ1-1, with D unclear. Trimming removed 5 bases at V and 5 bases at J, with 9 bases between. Germline CDR1 reads SNHLY; CDR2 reads FYNNEI. CDR3 length: 12 amino acids. CDR3 coding DNA: TGTGCCAGCAGTCACAGTTGGACTGAAGCTTTCTTT. Its protein product is CASSHSWTEAFF.

This clone appeared a few times. This chain joins TRBV25-1 and TRBJ1-4; D remains unclear. The CDR3 loop spans 13 amino acids. Per the germline V gene, CDR1 is MGHDK and CDR2 is SYGVNS. Trimming left V 3 bases short and J 10 bases short, with 12 bases between. CDR3 region: CASSDPAGGKLFF. DNA of the CDR3: TGTGCCAGCAGTGATCCTGCCGGTGGAAAACTGTTTTTT.

In its sample, this clone was seen a few times. V is TRBV29-1 and J is TRBJ1-5; D gene ambiguous. The V end lost 2 bases, the J end lost 5 bases, and 7 bases lay between the germline ends. This CDR3 is built from 12 residues. In germline, CDR1 is SQVTM, CDR2 ANQGSEA. Written as DNA, the CDR3 is TGCAGCGTTGAAACGGCGGATCAGCCCCAGCATTTT. This encodes CSVETADQPQHF.

The chain carries TRBV10-2 and TRBJ1-1; D perhaps matches TRBD1 (6 bases). The germline V gene encodes CDR1 WSHSY and CDR2 SAAADI. This CDR3 comprises 16 residues. The ends were cut back, 3 bases at V and 0 bases at J, with 14 bases in the middle. The CDR3 here is CASSDLGQPLNTEAFF. In nucleotides, the CDR3 is TGCGCCAGCAGTGACCTTGGACAGCCCTTGAACACTGAAGCTTTCTTT.

Concerning this clone itself: In the same sample, other DNA sequences code for this CDR3. The DNA for the CDR3 is TGTGCCTGGAGTAGAGCCTTGAACACTGAAGCTTTCTTT. Its protein is CAWSRALNTEAFF. The genes are TRBV30 and TRBJ1-1, with D hard to call. The V gene's germline CDR1 is GTSNPN and CDR2 SVGIG (reference sequence). V was clipped by 2 bases and J by 0 bases, with 7 bases between them. This CDR3 is 13 amino acids long.

The rearrangement links TRBV6-6 to TRBJ1-2; 7 positions agree with TRBD1. V trimming: 7 bases; J trimming: 8 bases; junction bases outside the gene matches: 19. Germline-derived CDR1 and CDR2 are MNHNY and SVGAGI (reference sequence). The CDR3 totals 16 residues. CDR3 loop: CASTPEGARAFDGYTF. Here the CDR3 DNA reads TGTGCCAGCACCCCAGAGGGGGCGCGGGCCTTTGACGGCTACACCTTC.

The V gene is TRBV19, the J gene TRBJ1-2, with D maybe TRBD1 (6 bases). The length of the CDR3 is 17 residues. V gave up 5 bases and J gave up 0 bases, with 19 bases separating them. Looked up from germline, CDR1 is LNHDA and CDR2 is SQIVND (reference sequence). The CDR3, as DNA: TGTGCCAGTAGTCCCCCAGGACAGCTTTTAGCTAACTATGGCTACACCTTC. Protein sequence: CASSPPGQLLANYGYTF.

The sample holds a few counts of this clone. The CDR3 is CASSVGQENTGELFF. The CDR3 DNA sequence: TGTGCCAGCAGCGTAGGACAGGAGAACACCGGGGAGCTGTTTTTT. The chain couples TRBV9 to TRBJ2-2; maybe TRBD1 (6 bases). V lost 0 bases, J lost 1 base, and 7 bases lay in between. CDR1 SGDLS and CDR2 YYNGEE come from the germline V gene. The CDR3 contains 15 residues.

This clone was counted a few times. This chain links TRBV6-6 with TRBJ1-3; D is perhaps TRBD1 (5 bases). The V end lost 2 bases, the J end lost 6 bases, and 17 bases lay between the germline ends. The CDR3 loop spans 16 amino acids. From germline, CDR1 is MNHNY and CDR2 SVGAGI (reference sequence). The CDR3 nucleotides are TGTGCCAGCAGTTACGCTCCCGGACAAGGGACAAACACCATATATTTT. Translated, it gives CASSYAPGQGTNTIYF.

The rearrangement uses TRBV28 and TRBJ2-5, with 7 positions matching TRBD1. Germline V gene lookup returns CDR1 MDHEN and CDR2 SYDVKM. The V gene end was trimmed by 6 bases and the J gene end by 1 base; junction bases not matched to a gene: 11. The CDR3 covers 16 residues. The CDR3 DNA follows: TGTGCCAGCAGCTCTCCCAGGACAGGACCCCAAGAGACCCAGTACTTC. Protein sequence: CASSSPRTGPQETQYF. The full variable domain, its missing parts supplied by reference TRBV28 and TRBJ2-5, is DVKVTQSSRYLVKRTGEKVFLECVQDMDHENMFWYRQDPGLGLRLIYFSYDVKMKEKGDIPEGYSVSREKKERFSLILESASTNQTSMYLCASSSPRTGPQETQYFGPGTRLLVL.

This clone was counted a few times. V is TRBV14 and J is TRBJ2-7, with TRBD2 identical over 7 bases. Germline CDR1 SGHDN, CDR2 FVKESK. V was clipped by 1 base and J by 3 bases; unmatched bases: 6. The CDR3 consists of 15 residues. The CDR3 region is CASSQAAGRVYEQYF. In DNA form, the CDR3 reads TGTGCCAGCAGCCAAGCGGCGGGGAGGGTCTACGAGCAGTACTTC.

V and J are TRBV28 and TRBJ1-2; the D is unclear. The CDR3 spans 14 residues. The V gene lost 5 bases and the J gene lost 4 bases, with 14 bases spanning the gap. Germline V gene sequence: CDR1 MDHEN, CDR2 SYDVKM. The CDR3 DNA is TGTGCCAGCAGTACGCCGCCCCGCACCTATGGCTACACCTTC. As protein: CASSTPPRTYGYTF.